The 30 T cell receptor beta chains in this list originate from one sample, sequenced in a study of T-cell reconstitution after alpha-beta-depleted transplantation in children. This sample's TCRbeta library carried unique molecular identifier barcodes. TCRdb re-derived calls from the PCR reads in MiXCR, one entry per CDR3 protein. The repertoire includes 780,000 or so distinct CDR3 sequences, 16% of them detected once, and around 5.3% sits in the top ten. The specimen comprised PBMCs, mostly from graft donor cells, sampled 360 days after TCRalphabeta/CD19-depleted stem cell transplant. All receptors come from a male patient between 10 and 17 years old who had a stem cell transplant for acute lymphoblastic leukemia, so the T cells may come from the graft donor.

The V call is TRBV12-3 or TRBV12-4, the J call TRBJ2-3; 8 nucleotides match TRBD2. V was pared by 5 bases and J by 2 bases, with 3 bases of the junction left unmatched. The CDR3 runs to 14 residues. CDR3 region: CASSVTSDTDTQYF. In DNA form, the CDR3 reads TGTGCCAGCAGTGTGACTAGCGACACAGATACGCAGTATTTT.

V and J are TRBV7-7 and TRBJ2-1, with TRBD2 matching 9 bases. This CDR3 is 16 amino acids long. Germline V gene data show CDR1 as SSHAT and CDR2 as FNYEAQ (reference sequence). Unmatched junction bases numbered 6, after V lost 2 bases and J lost 4 bases. CDR3 sequence reads: CASSLSPAGGYNEQFF. The DNA for the CDR3 is TGTGCCAGCAGCTTAAGTCCTGCGGGAGGGTACAATGAGCAGTTCTTC.

This clonotype was recorded a few times. The chain couples TRBV11-2 to TRBJ2-5; D is possibly TRBD1 or TRBD2 (5 bases each). Trimming stripped 8 bases from V and 7 bases from J, with 23 bases between. Looked up from germline, CDR1 is SGHAT and CDR2 is FQNNGV. The CDR3 contains 15 residues. The CDR3 DNA reads TGTGCCAGCGGAAACGCCAGAGGGGAGACTTTGACCCAGTACTTC. Amino acids: CASGNARGETLTQYF.

This chain uses TRBV9 with TRBJ2-1; D uncertain. The V gene lost 1 base and the J gene lost 5 bases, with 19 bases spanning the gap. The CDR3 runs to 17 residues. From germline, CDR1 is SGDLS and CDR2 YYNGEE. CDR3 in amino acids: CASSVNPRASRDNEQFF. CDR3 nucleotides: TGTGCCAGCAGCGTAAACCCCCGGGCTTCTAGGGACAATGAGCAGTTCTTC.

In this sample, this clonotype turned up a few times. The V and J genes are TRBV11-1 and TRBJ2-7; 9 positions match TRBD2. The CDR3 consists of 19 residues. The germline V gene has CDR1 SGHAT and CDR2 FQDESV (reference sequence). V gave up 6 bases and J gave up 1 base; unmatched junction bases: 19. The CDR3 coding sequence is TGTGCCAGCAGGGCCCTCAACCTACTCGCGGGAGGGCCTTCCTACGAGCAGTACTTC. Amino acid sequence: CASRALNLLAGGPSYEQYF. The whole variable domain, remainder taken from reference TRBV11-1 and TRBJ2-7, is EAEVAQSPRYKITEKSQAVAFWCDPISGHATLYWYRQILGQGPELLVQFQDESVVDDSQLPKDRFSAERLKGVDSTLKIQPAELGDSAMYLCASRALNLLAGGPSYEQYFGPGTRLTVT.

This clonotype was recorded a few times. The chain employs TRBV27 and TRBJ2-1, with TRBD2 matching over 7 bases. Germline trimming cut 10 bases from V and 0 bases from J; bases unmatched to any gene: 9. The CDR3 extends over 15 amino acids. Germline CDR1 MNHEY, CDR2 SMNVEV (reference sequence). For the CDR3, the DNA is TGTGCCATCGCGCGCGCGGGGGTCTCCTACAATGAGCAGTTCTTC. Translation: CAIARAGVSYNEQFF.

The chain has TRBV15 and TRBJ2-1, with 7 bases identical to TRBD1. There are 15 residues in the CDR3. J gave up 2 bases and V 8 bases, and 9 bases lay outside the gene matches. Germline V gene data show CDR1 as LNHNV and CDR2 as YYDKDF (reference sequence). The CDR3 DNA follows: TGTGCCACCTACAAATCTACAGGGGCCTACAATGAGCAGTTCTTC. Its translation: CATYKSTGAYNEQFF.

The chain is built from TRBV19 and TRBJ2-5, with 7 bases that match TRBD1. Trimming took 10 bases from V and 1 from J; bases not matched to a gene: 6. CDR3 length: 13 amino acids. Germline V lookup: CDR1 LNHDA, CDR2 SQIVND (reference sequence). In nucleotides, the CDR3 is TGTGCCACCTCGGGACAGATCCAAGAGACCCAGTACTTC. This codes for CATSGQIQETQYF. The variable domain in full, completed from reference TRBV19 and TRBJ2-5, reads DGGITQSPKYLFRKEGQNVTLSCEQNLNHDAMYWYRQDPGQGLRLIYYSQIVNDFQKGDIAEGYSVSREKKESFPLTVTSAQKNPTAFYLCATSGQIQETQYFGPGTRLLVL.

For this clonotype: Lacking the conserved final phenylalanine or tryptophan, this CDR3 likely reflects a read error. The chain uses TRBV2 and TRBJ1-5; D is undetermined. Per germline, CDR1 SNHLY and CDR2 FYNNEI. The CDR3 is 17 amino acids. Trimming took off 0 bases at V and 2 bases at J, with 14 bases between the two ends. CDR3 loop: CASSEATGEWGNQPQHL. CDR3 nucleotides: TGTGCCAGCAGTGAAGCGACCGGAGAGTGGGGCAATCAGCCCCAGCATTTA.

This chain uses TRBV18 with TRBJ2-2; D ambiguous. The V end lost 6 bases, the J end lost 5 bases, and 16 bases lay between the germline ends. This CDR3 has 15 residues. From germline, CDR1 is KGHSH and CDR2 LQKENI. The chain's CDR3 is CASSLLPEGTGELFF. The CDR3 nucleotides are TGTGCCAGCTCGCTTTTACCGGAAGGGACCGGGGAGCTGTTTTTT.

The DNA for the CDR3 is TGCGCCAGCAGCTCGGGACAGGAGTATGGCTACACCTTC. Its protein product is CASSSGQEYGYTF. V and J are TRBV5-1 and TRBJ1-2; TRBD1 matches at 8 bases. The junction had 3 bases not matched to a gene; V was cut back by 3 bases and J by 5 bases. The CDR3 length is 13 residues. Germline V gene data show CDR1 as SGHRS and CDR2 as YFSETQ.

This clonotype appeared a few times. The chain uses TRBV29-1 and TRBJ1-1; perhaps TRBD1 as D (5 bases). This CDR3 comprises 13 residues. V was pared by 6 bases and J by 5 bases, with 16 bases between. CDR1 and CDR2 from the germline V gene are SQVTM and ANQGSEA. The CDR3 nucleotides read TGCAGCGTCGCCCCCCTCAGGGCTACTGAAGCTTTCTTT. It codes for CSVAPLRATEAFF.

This chain connects TRBV27 to TRBJ2-5, with a weak D call TRBD2 (6 bases). This CDR3 comprises 17 residues. Trimming removed 5 bases from V and 0 bases from J, with 19 bases in between. From germline, CDR1 is MNHEY and CDR2 SMNVEV (reference sequence). CDR3 DNA sequence: TGTGCCAGCAGTCGTGGACACGGTCGGGAGAACCAAGAGACCCAGTACTTC. It codes for CASSRGHGRENQETQYF.

This clonotype was observed many times. The chain is built from TRBV20-1 and TRBJ2-3; unclear D gene. The ends were cut back, 1 base at V and 4 bases at J, with 12 bases in the middle. The CDR3 runs 14 residues. Germline CDR1 and CDR2: DFQATT and SNEGSKA (reference sequence). This CDR3 is CSARAPPGADTQYF. CDR3 nucleotides: TGCAGTGCTAGAGCCCCTCCTGGCGCAGATACGCAGTATTTT.

Here the CDR3 DNA reads TGCAGCGTAGAAAACAGCGGACAGGGAAAGACTGAAGCTTTCTTT. Translation gives CSVENSGQGKTEAFF. The V and J genes are TRBV29-1 and TRBJ1-1; 8 positions agree with TRBD1. V gave up 6 bases and J gave up 5 bases; unmatched junction bases: 14. The CDR3 is made up of 15 amino acids. Germline V gene sequence: CDR1 SQVTM, CDR2 ANQGSEA.

This clonotype has only a few counts. The rearrangement joins TRBV12-3 or TRBV12-4 to TRBJ1-2; D is uncertain. CDR3 length: 13 amino acids. V dropped 5 bases and J dropped 4 bases, with 11 bases sitting between them. CDR3 region: CASSPRTFYGYTF. The CDR3 nucleotides are TGTGCCAGCAGTCCCCGTACCTTCTATGGCTACACCTTC.

The V gene is TRBV29-1, the J gene TRBJ2-1; 9 nucleotides match TRBD1. Germline assignment: CDR1 SQVTM and CDR2 ANQGSEA. The ends lost 1 base at V and 4 bases at J; junction bases unmatched: 8. The CDR3 extends over 16 amino acids. The CDR3 is CSVEVPGQGKYNEQFF. Here the CDR3 DNA reads TGCAGCGTTGAAGTCCCGGGACAGGGAAAATACAATGAGCAGTTCTTC.

This clonotype occurred many times. The CDR3 loop is CSVEERLAGGNEQFF. The CDR3 bases are TGCAGCGTTGAAGAGAGGCTAGCGGGGGGCAATGAGCAGTTCTTC. This chain connects TRBV29-1 to TRBJ2-1, with 11 nucleotides matching TRBD2. The CDR3 consists of 15 residues. V lost 0 bases to trimming and J lost 6 bases; unmatched junction nucleotides: 4. Germline CDR1 is SQVTM and CDR2 is ANQGSEA.

This clonotype was counted a few times. This chain uses TRBV5-6 with TRBJ2-1; 7 bases align to TRBD2. The CDR3 is 17 amino acids. Germline V lookup: CDR1 SGHDT, CDR2 YYEEEE. J lost 0 bases, V lost 0 bases, and 6 bases had no gene match. CDR3 in amino acids: CASSLASGTYSYNEQFF. The CDR3 DNA follows: TGTGCCAGCAGCTTGGCAAGCGGGACCTACTCCTACAATGAGCAGTTCTTC.

This chain links TRBV11-2 with TRBJ2-7; 9 bases are a match to TRBD2. Germline loops: CDR1 SGHAT, CDR2 FQNNGV. Trimming removed 5 bases from V and 6 bases from J; junction bases left unmatched: 20. This CDR3 spans 18 amino acids. The CDR3 spells CASSKTGLAVWSGREQYF. DNA of the CDR3: TGTGCCAGCAGCAAGACGGGACTAGCTGTCTGGTCGGGGCGCGAGCAGTACTTC.

This clonotype was observed a handful of times. This chain connects TRBV7-8 to TRBJ2-7; D perhaps matches TRBD2 (6 bases). Per the germline V gene, CDR1 is SGHVS and CDR2 is FQNEAQ. Trimming removed 5 bases from V and 7 bases from J, with 24 bases in between. This CDR3 is built from 16 residues. The CDR3 here is CASSRAGTGGVGEQYF. CDR3 DNA: TGTGCCAGCAGCCGAGCCGGGACGGGCGGGGTTGGGGAGCAGTACTTC. Supplemented by reference TRBV7-8 and TRBJ2-7, the full variable domain reads GAGVSQSPRYKVAKRGQDVALRCDPISGHVSLFWYQQALGQGPEFLTYFQNEAQLDKSGLPSDRFFAERPEGSVSTLKIQRTQQEDSAVYLCASSRAGTGGVGEQYFGPGTRLTVT.

The genes are TRBV20-1 and TRBJ2-3; TRBD2 matches 7 bases. J gave up 0 bases and V 7 bases, and 10 bases lay outside the gene matches. Germline values: CDR1 DFQATT, CDR2 SNEGSKA (reference sequence). This CDR3 region has 15 residues. In nucleotides, the CDR3 is TGCAGTGTGGGGGGGAGCTCGGGGAGCACAGATACGCAGTATTTT. It is translated as CSVGGSSGSTDTQYF.

This clonotype has only a few counts. This sequence joins TRBV21-1 and TRBJ2-2; TRBD2 was called by the table and not checked on the DNA. TRBV21-1 represents a pseudogene. The length of the CDR3 is 16 residues. In DNA form, the CDR3 reads TGTGCCAGCAGCAAGGGGGCTAGCGGGAGCGATTGTGAGCTGTTTTTT. Encoded protein: CASSKGASGSDCELFF.

A note on this clonotype: A much more abundant neighbour one base away suggests this may be a read error. The CDR3 end shows no conserved phenylalanine or tryptophan, and so a read error is likely. V and J are TRBV14 and TRBJ2-2; 10 positions match TRBD2. The CDR3 sequence is 16 residues long. With V trimmed by 2 bases and J by 3 bases, 3 bases remained unmatched. CDR1 and CDR2 (germline): SGHDN, FVKESK. This CDR3 is CASSQHLAGDTGELFC. In nucleotides, the CDR3 is TGTGCCAGCAGCCAACATCTAGCGGGGGACACCGGGGAGCTGTTTTGT.

The J gene is TRBJ2-7, the V gene TRBV9, with no clear D. CDR3 length equals 15 residues. With 0 bases removed from V and 3 bases from J, the gap between germline ends came to 13 bases. Germline V CDR1 and CDR2: SGDLS, YYNGEE. CDR3 DNA: TGTGCCAGCAGCGTAGAGGAAGGTTTGAACTACGAGCAGTACTTC. This codes for CASSVEEGLNYEQYF. The full variable domain, in which reference TRBV9 and TRBJ2-7 provide the parts outside the CDR3, is DSGVTQTPKHLITATGQRVTLRCSPRSGDLSVYWYQQSLDQGLQFLIQYYNGEERAKGNILERFSAQQFPDLHSELNLSSLELGDSALYFCASSVEEGLNYEQYFGPGTRLTVT.

This clonotype was counted between two and nine times. The chain links TRBV28 to TRBJ2-7; D uncertain. V was cut by 4 bases and J by 6 bases, with 19 bases left in between. Germline CDR1 MDHEN, CDR2 SYDVKM. The CDR3 runs 15 residues. As DNA, the CDR3 is TGTGCCAGCAGTTCCCTCGGGCGGAAACAGCTCGAGCAGTACTTC. Amino acids: CASSSLGRKQLEQYF.

This clonotype was observed a handful of times. The CDR3 loop is CASSTLPAGTGRFSTYEQYF. Here the CDR3 DNA reads TGCGCCAGCAGCACCCTCCCCGCCGGGACAGGGAGGTTCTCTACCTACGAGCAGTACTTC. This rearrangement joins TRBV5-1 to TRBJ2-7; 9 positions agree with TRBD1. J lost 2 bases, V lost 4 bases, and 22 bases had no gene match. The length of the CDR3 is 20 residues. Germline CDR1 SGHRS, CDR2 YFSETQ.

The chain has TRBV3-1 and TRBJ2-7; TRBD2 matches 9 bases. This CDR3 comprises 18 residues. The germline gives CDR1 LGHDT, CDR2 YNNKEL (reference sequence). V was pared by 0 bases and J by 4 bases, with 13 bases of the junction left unmatched. The CDR3 sequence: CASSQDHGGLARTYEQYF. CDR3 bases: TGTGCCAGCAGCCAAGATCACGGAGGACTAGCGAGGACTTACGAGCAGTACTTC.

Many counts were recorded for this clonotype. V usage is TRBV5-6 and J usage is TRBJ1-2; D call uncertain. Germline V gives CDR1 SGHDT, CDR2 YYEEEE. The ends were cut back, 3 bases at V and 5 bases at J, with 11 bases in the middle. There are 13 residues in the CDR3. The CDR3 DNA reads as TGTGCCAGCAGCTCGGGGATCGAATATGGCTACACCTTC. It yields the protein CASSSGIEYGYTF.

This clonotype occurred many times. The J gene is TRBJ2-5, the V gene TRBV7-2, with a weak D call TRBD2 (6 bases). V shed 1 base and J shed 5 bases, with 11 bases lying between them. Germline V gives CDR1 SGHTA, CDR2 FQGNSA. The CDR3 covers 14 residues. CDR3 bases: TGTGCCAGCAGCTTAGGGCGGGGACGGGAGACCCAGTACTTC. Amino acids: CASSLGRGRETQYF.